This T cell receptor beta chain stems from a study of graft-versus-host responses after intestinal transplantation. Clones were sequenced by immunoSEQ multiplex PCR, and TCRdb holds only the in-frame ones, with some missing. The sample contains around 14,000 clones, about 34% of which appear only once. Plating of roughly 200,000 CFSE-labeled responder cells was done together with roughly 200,000 irradiated, violet-dye-labeled stimulator cells. The responders that had proliferated, CFSE-low CD3+CD4+ and CD3+CD8+ cells, were sorted after the reaction. CDR3 size: 13 residues. Germline V gene sequence: CDR1 MNHEY, CDR2 SMNVEV (reference sequence). This clone appeared a few times. At one end, the junction sequence differs from germline, possibly due to a read error. Study results and limitations: There was an association between peak levels of circulating GvH clones and early post-transplant HvG declines.

The chain carries TRBV27 and TRBJ2-7; D gene uncertain. Sequences were derived from alloreactive CD8+ T cells from a mixed lymphocyte reaction culture, sampled before intestinal transplant. The subset: CFSE-low proliferating T cells sorted from approximately 6-day pre-transplant mixed lymphocyte reaction (GvH or HvG direction). The source is a human patient who received an intestinal transplant. The CDR3, as DNA: TGTGCCAGCAGTTTATCGAGATCCTTCGAGCAGTACTTC. Protein sequence: CASSLSRSFEQYF.